This TCR beta chain was recovered during a study of cytomegalovirus exposure and HLA in healthy donors. Looking at the study overall: The same platform as the approximately 670 first-cohort repertoires was used for the roughly 130 validation repertoires, a later analysis reported. Regarding the study as a whole: High specificity and sensitivity for cytomegalovirus status were reported for the classifier.

A word on this clone: What it recognizes is unknown.

The germline V gene has CDR1 MNHEY and CDR2 SMNVEV (reference sequence). With 6 bases removed from V and 5 bases from J, the gap between germline ends came to 12 bases. The CDR3 sequence is 13 residues long. Clones were read by immunoSEQ multiplex PCR, and TCRdb kept only the in-frame ones, dropping some. The sample has 100,000 to 150,000 clones, roughly nine tenths seen once; the top ten hold approximately 1%. Sequencing used PBMCs. The source is a woman aged 18-35 years in good health and CMV-seronegative. This chain uses TRBV27 with TRBJ2-3, with a weak D call TRBD1 (7 bases). CDR3 DNA: TGTGCCAGCAGCCGACAGGGAGGAGATACGCAGTATTTT. This gives the protein CASSRQGGDTQYF.